This T cell receptor beta chain was retrieved from a study of T cell repertoires in cytomegalovirus infection (dated by TCRdb to about 2019). General notes on the study: Peptide stimulations targeted recently identified HLA-C-restricted CMV epitopes, whose presentation resists viral immunomodulation, together with well-studied HLA-B-restricted epitopes. The HLA type of each donor mattered for the analysis, because public TCR beta signatures pointed to carriage of CMV infection along with the matching HLA type.

Germline trimming: 4 bases from V, 3 bases from J; junction bases outside gene matches: 7. From the germline V gene, CDR1 is SGHVS and CDR2 is FQNEAQ. The CDR3 numbers 16 residues from cysteine through phenylalanine. The only DNA kept is the CDR3, 48 bases in frame from the first base. Sequencing took place on an Illumina HiSeq 1500. TCRdb redid the processing of the public reads, applying fastp at Q25 and MiXCR, and retained in-frame beta chains. Rows merge per CDR3 protein into single entries with the most common DNA and genes. The sample table holds roughly 920,000 distinct CDR3 sequences, of which about 33% were seen once. The ten largest account for around 15% of the sample. This clonotype was counted ten times or more. Its antigen remains undetermined. No quality values exist for individual bases; no much larger clone is one base distant. Interpreted using the paper, the treatment or condition label stands for: in vitro stimulation with specific CMV peptide epitopes to enrich CMV-specific T cells.

Broad study findings and their caveats: In both this cohort and an independent cohort of 300 to 450 donors, the cumulative frequency of public TCR beta family members distinguished carriers of CMV infection plus the relevant HLA type. The ex vivo response was dominated by HLA-C-restricted CMV-specific TCR beta clonotypes, which also provided the single most frequent clonotype in two of eight donors.

The receptor was derived from a human donor in good health (CMV status not recorded). Some clones in this sample may be carry-over from other donors' samples. This specimen consisted of cultured CD8+ T cells from PBMCs, obtained from culture after CMV antigen stimulation. Recombination linked TRBV7-8 to TRBJ2-1; TRBD2 fits 9 bases in the junction. CDR3 region: CASSSLWTSDYNEQFF. The DNA sequence is as follows: TGTGCCAGCAGCTCCCTCTGGACTAGCGACTACAATGAGCAGTTCTTC.